Listed here are 17 T cell receptor beta chains from one sample, sequenced in a study of OX40 agonist ivuxolimab in advanced cancers. TCRdb's table, derived via immunoSEQ multiplex PCR, lists solely in-frame clones and lacks some. Of tens of thousands of clones in the sample, roughly 85% were seen once. Sequencing used CD4+ or CD8+ T cells sorted from blood, obtained in a trial of the OX40 agonist ivuxolimab. The receptors derive from an adult with an advanced solid tumor such as melanoma, head and neck, liver or kidney cancer.

The chain has TRBV7-6 and TRBJ2-1; D is unresolved. The CDR3 loop spans 12 amino acids. The V end was cut by 5 bases, the J end by 6 bases, with 8 bases between. Germline CDR1 reads SGHVS; CDR2 reads FNYEAQ. CDR3 nucleotides: TGTGCCAGCAGCCCAACATTCAATGAGCAGTTCTTC. Translation gives CASSPTFNEQFF.

V is TRBV9 and J is TRBJ2-2, with 8 nucleotides matching TRBD1. This CDR3 comprises 16 residues. Trimming removed 0 bases from V and 3 bases from J; junction bases left unmatched: 4. CDR1 and CDR2 from the germline V gene are SGDLS and YYNGEE. The CDR3 loop reads CASSVDWTGYTGELFF. The CDR3 nucleotides are TGTGCCAGCAGCGTAGATTGGACAGGGTACACCGGGGAGCTGTTTTTT.

This clone was seen just once. This sequence joins TRBV2 and TRBJ1-5; the D is unclear. CDR3 size: 13 residues. The V end lost 8 bases, the J end lost 2 bases, and 10 bases lay between the germline ends. Germline-derived CDR1 and CDR2 are SNHLY and FYNNEI. CDR3 sequence (DNA): TGTGCCAGCCGGCGGGATGGCAATCAGCCCCAGCATTTT. Translating it yields CASRRDGNQPQHF.

The chain combines TRBV7-2 with TRBJ2-2; D remains unclear. Looked up from germline, CDR1 is SGHTA and CDR2 is FQGNSA. Trimming cost V 5 bases and J 3 bases, with 13 bases left between them. This CDR3 is 15 amino acids long. The CDR3 loop is CASSPGYRDTGELFF. The CDR3, as DNA: TGTGCCAGCAGCCCCGGGTATCGGGACACCGGGGAGCTGTTTTTT.

The chain has TRBV28 and TRBJ1-5, with TRBD1 as a possible D gene (5 bases). CDR1 and CDR2 (germline): MDHEN, SYDVKM. With 3 bases removed from V and 0 bases from J, the gap between germline ends came to 27 bases. The CDR3 extends over 21 amino acids. The CDR3 DNA reads as TGTGCCAGCAGTTTTGGATATAGAGGGACCTCGGGGAGGTATAGCAATCAGCCCCAGCATTTT. As protein: CASSFGYRGTSGRYSNQPQHF. Together with reference TRBV28 and TRBJ1-5, the CDR3 gives the full variable domain: DVKVTQSSRYLVKRTGEKVFLECVQDMDHENMFWYRQDPGLGLRLIYFSYDVKMKEKGDIPEGYSVSREKKERFSLILESASTNQTSMYLCASSFGYRGTSGRYSNQPQHFGDGTRLSIL.

This rearrangement joins TRBV9 to TRBJ2-6; D gene uncertain. Trimming cost V 3 bases and J 0 bases, with 16 bases left between them. Germline loops: CDR1 SGDLS, CDR2 YYNGEE. The CDR3 consists of 18 residues. The CDR3 sequence is CASSENPTDSSGANVLTF. As DNA, the CDR3 is TGTGCCAGCAGCGAGAACCCGACGGATAGCTCTGGGGCCAACGTCCTGACTTTC.

The V call is TRBV27, the J call TRBJ1-5; D remains unclear. Per germline, CDR1 MNHEY and CDR2 SMNVEV (reference sequence). V shed 2 bases and J shed 0 bases, with 5 bases lying between them. The CDR3 has 14 amino acids. CDR3: CASSLGNSNQPQHF. The CDR3 DNA sequence: TGTGCCAGCAGTTTAGGTAATAGCAATCAGCCCCAGCATTTT.

This clone was recorded a few times. The chain uses TRBV20-1 and TRBJ2-5; D gene uncertain. Deletions cut 4 bases from V and 4 bases from J, with 4 bases between. Germline CDR1 and CDR2: DFQATT and SNEGSKA (reference sequence). This CDR3 has 10 amino acids. The CDR3 region is CSAIGETQYF. The CDR3, as DNA: TGCAGTGCTATCGGAGAGACCCAGTACTTC.

This chain joins TRBV5-1 and TRBJ1-1, with unresolved D. This CDR3 comprises 15 residues. Germline loops: CDR1 SGHRS, CDR2 YFSETQ. V was trimmed by 3 bases and J by 0 bases, leaving 12 bases between them. The CDR3 loop reads CASSSRSTVNTEAFF. The CDR3 DNA is TGCGCCAGCAGCTCCCGGTCTACAGTGAACACTGAAGCTTTCTTT.

The table lists this clone with a count of one. This rearrangement joins TRBV19 to TRBJ1-1; TRBD1 aligns across 7 bases. This CDR3 comprises 17 residues. Germline-derived CDR1 and CDR2 are LNHDA and SQIVND (reference sequence). V was pared by 9 bases and J by 6 bases, with 22 bases of the junction left unmatched. The CDR3 here is CASLGLITGEGFAEAFF. CDR3 coding DNA: TGTGCCAGCTTGGGATTGATAACAGGGGAGGGATTTGCTGAAGCTTTCTTT.

This chain uses TRBV28 with TRBJ2-1; 10 bases agree with TRBD2. CDR3 length: 12 residues. The trim removed 8 bases at V and 7 bases at J, leaving 2 bases unmatched. Per the germline V gene, CDR1 is MDHEN and CDR2 is SYDVKM. CDR3 in DNA: TGTGCCAGCGTGGGACTAGCGAATGAGCAGTTCTTC. This encodes CASVGLANEQFF.

In this sample, this clone turned up once. CDR3 sequence (DNA): TGTGCCAGCGGTAACAGGGCGTCGGGCTACACCTTC. Its translation is CASGNRASGYTF. V and J are TRBV2 and TRBJ1-2, with D possibly matching TRBD1 (6 bases). The CDR3 sequence is 12 residues long. The V gene lost 8 bases and the J gene lost 8 bases, with 15 bases spanning the gap. Germline CDR1 reads SNHLY; CDR2 reads FYNNEI.

The J gene is TRBJ1-5, the V gene TRBV28, with unresolved D. V was cut by 7 bases and J by 3 bases, with 16 bases left in between. The germline V gene has CDR1 MDHEN and CDR2 SYDVKM. The CDR3 runs to 15 residues. The CDR3 DNA reads TGTGCCAGCACTCCCCTCGTGGGGTACAATCAGCCCCAGCATTTT. Translating it yields CASTPLVGYNQPQHF.

The J gene is TRBJ1-2, the V gene TRBV6-1; D ambiguous. CDR3 length: 14 amino acids. From germline, CDR1 is MNHNS and CDR2 SASEGT. V was shortened by 3 bases and J by 0 bases, with 8 bases between the two germline ends. CDR3 coding DNA: TGTGCCAGCAGTGATCCTCCCTCTAACTATGGCTACACCTTC. Translation gives CASSDPPSNYGYTF.

The chain employs TRBV7-9 and TRBJ2-7; no clear D gene. Germline values: CDR1 SEHNR, CDR2 FQNEAQ (reference sequence). The CDR3 is 14 residues long. Trimming left V 4 bases short and J 0 bases short, with 10 bases between. The CDR3 DNA reads as TGTGCCAGCAGCTCAAACACGGACTCCTACGAGCAGTACTTC. As protein: CASSSNTDSYEQYF.

The rearrangement links TRBV25-1 to TRBJ1-6; D remains unclear. The germline V gene encodes CDR1 MGHDK and CDR2 SYGVNS. This CDR3 is 16 amino acids long. V was trimmed by 0 bases and J by 9 bases, leaving 15 bases between them. This CDR3 reads CASSEYFSGTGSPLHF. The CDR3 region has the DNA TGTGCCAGCAGTGAATATTTTTCGGGAACGGGTTCACCCCTCCACTTT.

This clone turned up a few times. V is TRBV20-1 and J is TRBJ1-2; D unresolved. Between the trimmed V and J ends, which lost 2 bases and 8 bases, there was a span of 9 bases. Germline CDR1 DFQATT, CDR2 SNEGSKA (reference sequence). The CDR3 totals 11 residues. The CDR3 loop reads CSARHSAGYTF. The DNA of the CDR3 is TGCAGTGCTAGACACAGTGCCGGCTACACCTTC.